This T cell receptor beta chain comes out of a study of cytomegalovirus exposure and HLA in healthy donors. As concerns this clone: What it binds is unknown.

PCR employed 60 Vbeta and 13 Jbeta primers. Profiled with immunoSEQ multiplex PCR; TCRdb holds only in-frame clones, not every one. This sample yields around 150,000 clones, of which about three quarters are seen a single time; roughly 2% belongs to the top ten. The V and J ends lost 4 bases and 1 base, in that order; junction bases with no gene match: 3. Germline CDR1 SGHRS, CDR2 YFSETQ. The CDR3 extends over 15 amino acids. Whole-study results and caveats: Most TCR sequences were seen very rarely across donors, but some public TCRs occurred in many. HLA restriction was apparent for most CMV-associated TCR beta chains in a later analysis.

The study sampled nominally healthy donors, though unrecorded immune exposures were likely. V is TRBV5-1 and J is TRBJ2-2, with 8 bases lining up with TRBD1. The sequencing input was PBMCs. The clonotype was recovered from a female donor in good health and CMV-seronegative. CDR3 nucleotides: TGCGCCAGCAGCGACGGACAGGGGAACACCGGGGAGCTGTTTTTT. Its translation is CASSDGQGNTGELFF. The full variable domain, in which reference TRBV5-1 and TRBJ2-2 provide the parts outside the CDR3, is KAGVTQTPRYLIKTRGQQVTLSCSPISGHRSVSWYQQTPGQGLQFLFEYFSETQRNKGNFPGRFSGRQFSNSRSEMNVSTLELGDSALYLCASSDGQGNTGELFFGEGSRLTVL.